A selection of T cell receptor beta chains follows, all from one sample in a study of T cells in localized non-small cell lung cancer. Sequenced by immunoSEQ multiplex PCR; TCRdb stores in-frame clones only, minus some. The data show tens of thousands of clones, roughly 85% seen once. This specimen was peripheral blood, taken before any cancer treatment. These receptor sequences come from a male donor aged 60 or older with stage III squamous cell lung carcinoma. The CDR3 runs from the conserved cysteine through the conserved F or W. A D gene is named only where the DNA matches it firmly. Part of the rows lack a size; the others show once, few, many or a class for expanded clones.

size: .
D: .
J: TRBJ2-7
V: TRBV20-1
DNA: TGCAGTGCTGAGGGGGGTAACGAGCAGTACTTC
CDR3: CSAEGGNEQYF

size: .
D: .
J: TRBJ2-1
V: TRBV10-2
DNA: TGCGCCAGCAGTGCCGGGAATGAGCAGTTCTTC
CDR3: CASSAGNEQFF

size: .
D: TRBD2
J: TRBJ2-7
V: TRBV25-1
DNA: TGTGCCAGCAGCAGAGCGGGGGGGGGCTACGAGCAGTACTTC
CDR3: CASSRAGGGYEQYF

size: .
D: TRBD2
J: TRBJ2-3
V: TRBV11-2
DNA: TGTGCCAGCAGCTCCCCCGGGGGGGCCCCTGGAACTTTT
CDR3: CASSSPGGAPGTF

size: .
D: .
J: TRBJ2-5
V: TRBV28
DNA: TGTGCCAGCAGAAAGTTAGATGGACAGCAAGAGACCCAGTACTTC
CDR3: CASRKLDGQQETQYF

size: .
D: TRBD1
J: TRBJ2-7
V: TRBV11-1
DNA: TGTGCCAGCAGCCCCCGGGGGACAGGCTATTCCTACGAGCAGTACTTC
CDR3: CASSPRGTGYSYEQYF

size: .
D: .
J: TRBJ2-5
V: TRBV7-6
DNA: TGTGCCAGCAGCTTAAGCTACCAAGAGACCCAGTACTTC
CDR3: CASSLSYQETQYF

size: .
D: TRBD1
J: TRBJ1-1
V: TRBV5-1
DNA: TGCGCCAGCAGCCTTAGACAGGGGGCTCGATACACTGAAGCTTTCTTT
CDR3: CASSLRQGARYTEAFF

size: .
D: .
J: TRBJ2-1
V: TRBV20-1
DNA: TGCAGTGCGCCGGGTGGGGCAGGGCAGTTCTTC
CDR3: CSAPGGAGQFF

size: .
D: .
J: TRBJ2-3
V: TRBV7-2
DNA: TGTGCCAGCAGCTTAAACCCGGTCCCCCGCCCGTATTTT
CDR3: CASSLNPVPRPYF

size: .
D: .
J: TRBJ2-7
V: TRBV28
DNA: TGTGCCAGCTCGAGAACTTGGTCGGTCGAGCAGTACTTC
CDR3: CASSRTWSVEQYF

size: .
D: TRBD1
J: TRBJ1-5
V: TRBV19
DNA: TGTGCCAGTAGTACCGGGACAGGGGGTTATCAGCCCCAGCATTTT
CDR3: CASSTGTGGYQPQHF

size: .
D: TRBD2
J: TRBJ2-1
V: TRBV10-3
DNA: TGTGCCATCAGTGAGTCGAGCGGGGTTCTCTACAATGAGCAGTTCTTC
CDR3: CAISESSGVLYNEQFF

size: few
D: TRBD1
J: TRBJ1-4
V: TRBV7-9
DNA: TGTGCCAGCAGCTCGGACAGGGGTGAAAAACTGTTTTTT
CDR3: CASSSDRGEKLFF

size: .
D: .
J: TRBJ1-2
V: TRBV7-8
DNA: TGTGCCAGCAGCGGTGTAGGGGGCTACACCTTC
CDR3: CASSGVGGYTF

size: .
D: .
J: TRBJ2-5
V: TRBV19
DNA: TGTGCCAGTGGACCCGGAGCATTATTGCAAGAGACCCAGTACTTC
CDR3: CASGPGALLQETQYF

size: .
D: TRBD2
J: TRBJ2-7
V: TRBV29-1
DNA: TGCAGCGCGTCCGCACTAGCGGGAGTCAGCGAGCAGTACTTC
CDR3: CSASALAGVSEQYF

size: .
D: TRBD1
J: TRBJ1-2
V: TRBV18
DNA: TGTGCCAGCTCACCGACAGGGGTTGATGGCTACACCTTC
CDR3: CASSPTGVDGYTF

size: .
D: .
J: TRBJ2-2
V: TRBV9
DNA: TGTGCCAGCAGCGTAGATGGGTATACCGGGGAGCTGTTTTTT
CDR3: CASSVDGYTGELFF

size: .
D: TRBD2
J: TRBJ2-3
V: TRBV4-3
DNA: TGCGCCAGCAGCCAAGAACCGGGACTAGCCCCAGATACGCAGTATTTT
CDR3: CASSQEPGLAPDTQYF

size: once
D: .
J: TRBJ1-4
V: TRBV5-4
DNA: TGTGCCAGCAGCTTACCCCCCGAACAGGGTTCGAGAGAAAAACTGTTTTTT
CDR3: CASSLPPEQGSREKLFF

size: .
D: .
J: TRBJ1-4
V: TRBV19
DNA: TGTGCCAGTAGTTCCCTGGGGACCACTAATGAAAAACTGTTTTTT
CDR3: CASSSLGTTNEKLFF

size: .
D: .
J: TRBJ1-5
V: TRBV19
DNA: TGTGCCAGTACTTCCGGCCGGGGGCGCAATCAGCCCCAGCATTTT
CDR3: CASTSGRGRNQPQHF

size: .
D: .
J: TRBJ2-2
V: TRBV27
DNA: TGTGCCAGCAGTCGTCGCGGACAGTACACCGGGGAGCTGTTTTTT
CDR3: CASSRRGQYTGELFF

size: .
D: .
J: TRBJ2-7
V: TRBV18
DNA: TGTGCCAGCTCACCTAACCTGAACGAGCAGTACTTC
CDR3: CASSPNLNEQYF

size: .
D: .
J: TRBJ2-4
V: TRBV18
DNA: TGTGCCAGCTCACCGGAAGACATCATTAACATTCAGTACTTC
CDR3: CASSPEDIINIQYF

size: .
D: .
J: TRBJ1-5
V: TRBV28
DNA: TGTGCCAGCAGTTCCCAGGGATTTCAGCCCCAGCATTTT
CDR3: CASSSQGFQPQHF

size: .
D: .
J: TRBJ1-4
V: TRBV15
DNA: TGTGCCACCAGCAGAGCCCTGACAACTAATGAAAAACTGTTTTTT
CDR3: CATSRALTTNEKLFF

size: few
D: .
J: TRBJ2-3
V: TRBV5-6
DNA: TGTGCCAGCAGCTCTTTTAGCCCAGATACGCAGTATTTT
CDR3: CASSSFSPDTQYF

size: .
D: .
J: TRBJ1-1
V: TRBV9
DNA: TGTGCCAGCAGCACCTCCCCTAGGCAGGGAGACACTGAAGCTTTCTTT
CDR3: CASSTSPRQGDTEAFF

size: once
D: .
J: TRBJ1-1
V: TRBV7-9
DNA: TGTGCCAGCAGCTGGAGACAGGTGAACACTGAAGCTTTCTTT
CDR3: CASSWRQVNTEAFF

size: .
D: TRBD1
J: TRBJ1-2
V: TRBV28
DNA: TGTGCCAGCAGTCGCCCCACAGGGGGTAGTGGCTACACCTTC
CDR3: CASSRPTGGSGYTF

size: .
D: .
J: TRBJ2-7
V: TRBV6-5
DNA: TGTGCCAGCAGCGCCGTGGGGGTCGCTTCCTACGAGCAGTACTTC
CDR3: CASSAVGVASYEQYF

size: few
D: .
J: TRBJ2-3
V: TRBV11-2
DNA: TGTGCCAGCAGCCATAGGGATAGATTTAGAGATACGCAGTATTTT
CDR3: CASSHRDRFRDTQYF

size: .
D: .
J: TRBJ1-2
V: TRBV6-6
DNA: TGTGCCAGCAGGGGGACGATTACCTATGGCTACACCTTC
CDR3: CASRGTITYGYTF

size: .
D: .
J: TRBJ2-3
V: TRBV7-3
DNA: TGTGCCAGCAGCGCCAGACTAGCAGATACGCAGTATTTT
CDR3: CASSARLADTQYF

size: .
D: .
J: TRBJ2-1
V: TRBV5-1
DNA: TGCGCCAGCAGCTTGGAGACAGCCTCCTACAATGAGCAGTTCTTC
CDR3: CASSLETASYNEQFF

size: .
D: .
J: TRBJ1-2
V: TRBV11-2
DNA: TGTGCCAGCAGCCCTTGGAGTCCAGGGTTCTATGGCTACACCTTC
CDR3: CASSPWSPGFYGYTF

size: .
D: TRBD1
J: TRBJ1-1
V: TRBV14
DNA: TGTGCCAGCAGCCAGGGGACAGGGCCGAACACTGAAGCTTTCTTT
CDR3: CASSQGTGPNTEAFF

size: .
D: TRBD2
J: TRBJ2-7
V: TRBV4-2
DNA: TGTGCCAGCAGCCCCGCTGAGGCTAGCGGTTACTACGAGCAGTACTTC
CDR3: CASSPAEASGYYEQYF

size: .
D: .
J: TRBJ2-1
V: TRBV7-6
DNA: TGTGCCAGCAGCTTACTCGCGGGCTTGTCTAGCAGTGAAGTGGAGTCCTACAATGAGCAGTTCTTC
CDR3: CASSLLAGLSSSEVESYNEQFF